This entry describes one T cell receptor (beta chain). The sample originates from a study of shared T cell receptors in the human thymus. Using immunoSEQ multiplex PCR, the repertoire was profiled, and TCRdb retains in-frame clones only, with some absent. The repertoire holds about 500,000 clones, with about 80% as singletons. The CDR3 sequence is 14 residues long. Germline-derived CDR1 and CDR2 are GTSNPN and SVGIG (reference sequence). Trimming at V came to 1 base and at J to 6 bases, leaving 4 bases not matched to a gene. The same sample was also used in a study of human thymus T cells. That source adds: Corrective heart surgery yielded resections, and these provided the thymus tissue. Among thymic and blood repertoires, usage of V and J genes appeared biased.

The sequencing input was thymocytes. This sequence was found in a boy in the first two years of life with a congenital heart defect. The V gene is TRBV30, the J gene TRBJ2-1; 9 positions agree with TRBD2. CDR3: CAWSGPSGVNEQFF. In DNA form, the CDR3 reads TGTGCCTGGAGTGGTCCTAGCGGGGTCAATGAGCAGTTCTTC. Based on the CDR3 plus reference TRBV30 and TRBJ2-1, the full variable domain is SQTIHQWPATLVQPVGSPLSLECTVEGTSNPNLYWYRQAAGRGLQLLFYSVGIGQISSEVPQNLSASRPQDRQFILSSKKLLLSDSGFYLCAWSGPSGVNEQFFGPGTRLTVL.